This passage covers 21 T cell receptor beta chains from one sample sequenced in a study of early T cells in non-severe SARS-CoV-2 infection (dated by TCRdb to 2020 to 2023). The method was 5' RACE. Sequencer: NextSeq 500. TCRdb itself trimmed the public reads at Q25 with fastp, ran MiXCR and retained productive beta chains. Merged by CDR3 protein, the rows form single entries marked with the most common genes and DNA. Across this sample there are tens of thousands of distinct CDR3 sequences, with about 12% seen only once. The ten largest make up around 3.5% of the sample. What was sequenced was whole blood. These TCRs come from an adult who was a healthcare worker with PCR-confirmed SARS-CoV-2 infection or an uninfected control (not recorded which).

This clonotype was seen a handful of times. This chain links TRBV27 with TRBJ1-2, with TRBD1 matching over 7 bases. Germline-derived CDR1 and CDR2 are MNHEY and SMNVEV (reference sequence). The CDR3 loop spans 16 amino acids. V lost 0 bases, J lost 1 base, and 5 bases stayed unmatched. The CDR3 sequence: CASSLSGQGGNYGYTF. In DNA, the CDR3 is TGTGCCAGCAGTTTATCAGGCCAGGGGGGTAACTATGGCTACACCTTC.

This clonotype occurred many times. The J gene is TRBJ2-2, the V gene TRBV20-1; TRBD2 might be the D (5 bases). The CDR3 loop spans 13 amino acids. The germline V and J ends were trimmed by 7 bases and 7 bases, with 16 bases remaining between them. Germline values: CDR1 DFQATT, CDR2 SNEGSKA (reference sequence). Here the CDR3 DNA reads TGCAGTGTTTGGGGAGCCGGAGACGGGGAGCTGTTTTTT. It translates to CSVWGAGDGELFF.

This sequence joins TRBV20-1 and TRBJ1-5, with TRBD1 matching over 8 bases. Germline V gene data show CDR1 as DFQATT and CDR2 as SNEGSKA (reference sequence). V gave up 0 bases and J gave up 1 base; unmatched junction bases: 11. The CDR3 loop spans 18 amino acids. CDR3 in DNA: TGCAGTGCTAGAGATCCCCACCCAGGGGGCATAAGCAATCAGCCCCAGCATTTT. This encodes CSARDPHPGGISNQPQHF.

The sample holds many counts of this clonotype. The chain has TRBV20-1 and TRBJ2-3; 8 nucleotides match TRBD2. This CDR3 region has 14 residues. V gave up 3 bases and J gave up 6 bases; unmatched junction bases: 8. Germline V gene lookup returns CDR1 DFQATT and CDR2 SNEGSKA (reference sequence). The CDR3 reads CSARWTSPHDTQYF. The CDR3 coding sequence is TGCAGTGCTAGGTGGACTAGCCCTCACGATACGCAGTATTTT.

This clonotype was picked up many times. V and J are TRBV20-1 and TRBJ1-2, with TRBD1 as a possible D gene (5 bases). Deletions cut 6 bases from V and 4 bases from J, with 12 bases between. This CDR3 comprises 12 residues. Looked up from germline, CDR1 is DFQATT and CDR2 is SNEGSKA (reference sequence). The CDR3 loop is CSAIQAGYGYTF. In DNA, the CDR3 is TGCAGTGCCATACAGGCAGGCTATGGCTACACCTTC.

This clonotype was counted many times. J is TRBJ2-1 and V is TRBV7-6; D not resolved. The CDR3 is 16 residues long. With 0 bases removed from V and 0 bases from J, the gap between germline ends came to 9 bases. The germline CDR1 and CDR2 sequences are SGHVS and FNYEAQ. The CDR3 loop is CASSLARGASYNEQFF. DNA for the CDR3: TGTGCCAGCAGCTTAGCGCGAGGAGCCTCCTACAATGAGCAGTTCTTC.

This clonotype turned up a few times. The rearrangement links TRBV28 to TRBJ2-5; the D gene is possibly TRBD2 (6 bases). Germline V lookup: CDR1 MDHEN, CDR2 SYDVKM. Trimming shortened V by 5 bases and J by 7 bases, and 17 bases separated the two germline ends. This CDR3 is built from 14 residues. The CDR3 sequence is CASSPGLGGGTQYF. Written as DNA, the CDR3 is TGTGCCAGCAGTCCCGGACTGGGAGGTGGGACCCAGTACTTC.

J is TRBJ2-7 and V is TRBV29-1, with D maybe TRBD1 (5 bases). The V gene's germline CDR1 is SQVTM and CDR2 ANQGSEA. The CDR3 runs 13 residues. Trimming removed 4 bases from V and 4 bases from J, with 14 bases in between. In DNA form, the CDR3 reads TGCAGCGTTGCCGGCGCAGGGTCGTACGAGCAGTACTTC. Its protein product is CSVAGAGSYEQYF.

This clonotype was seen many times. The chain is built from TRBV7-6 and TRBJ2-3, with 7 bases identical to TRBD2. The CDR3 covers 13 residues. CDR1 and CDR2 (germline): SGHVS, FNYEAQ. V was clipped by 0 bases and J by 8 bases; unmatched bases: 2. CDR3 residues: CASSLAGGGTQYF. CDR3 DNA: TGTGCCAGCAGCTTAGCGGGCGGGGGTACGCAGTATTTT.

A few counts support this clonotype. The chain's CDR3 is CASRGSGISYEQYF. The CDR3 DNA reads as TGTGCCAGCAGGGGTAGCGGGATCTCCTACGAGCAGTACTTC. The gene calls are TRBV6-1 and TRBJ2-7; 8 nucleotides match TRBD2. The CDR3 consists of 14 residues. V was clipped by 6 bases and J by 0 bases; unmatched bases: 4. The germline CDR1 and CDR2 sequences are MNHNS and SASEGT.

This clonotype was recorded a few times. J is TRBJ2-3 and V is TRBV12-3 or TRBV12-4; D call uncertain. This CDR3 region has 14 residues. V was pared by 3 bases and J by 4 bases, with 11 bases between. CDR3 region: CASSLGRPADTQYF. In DNA form, the CDR3 reads TGTGCCAGCAGTTTGGGCAGACCCGCAGATACGCAGTATTTT.

The chain links TRBV12-3 or TRBV12-4 to TRBJ1-3; the D is unclear. Trimming took 4 bases from V and 2 from J, leaving 9 bases between them. The CDR3 has 14 amino acids. The CDR3 bases are TGTGCCAGCAGTTCCCATCTTCCTGGAAACACCATATATTTT. Translated: CASSSHLPGNTIYF.

The table lists this clonotype with a few counts. The chain is built from TRBV9 and TRBJ2-7, with 8 nucleotides matching TRBD2. The CDR3 covers 15 residues. The germline V gene encodes CDR1 SGDLS and CDR2 YYNGEE. After removal of 0 bases from V and 6 bases from J, the junction contained 8 bases not matched to a gene. This CDR3 reads CASSVGPEREFEQYF. CDR3 coding DNA: TGTGCCAGCAGCGTAGGACCTGAGCGGGAGTTCGAGCAGTACTTC.

This clonotype was picked up a small number of times. V usage is TRBV20-1 and J usage is TRBJ2-1, with a possible D match to TRBD2 (6 bases). This CDR3 is 14 amino acids long. V lost 2 bases to trimming and J lost 7 bases, with 15 bases between them. Germline-derived CDR1 and CDR2 are DFQATT and SNEGSKA (reference sequence). CDR3 nucleotide sequence: TGCAGTGCTAGATTGGAGGGGACTCCTAATGAGCAGTTCTTC. It is translated as CSARLEGTPNEQFF.

The V call is TRBV29-1, the J call TRBJ2-5, with 7 bases lining up with TRBD2. The CDR3 loop spans 13 amino acids. V lost 3 bases to trimming and J lost 5 bases; unmatched junction nucleotides: 6. Germline loops: CDR1 SQVTM, CDR2 ANQGSEA. The DNA of the CDR3 is TGCAGCGTTGACGGACTAGGGAAGGAGACCCAGTACTTC. Its protein product is CSVDGLGKETQYF.

This chain uses TRBV20-1 with TRBJ2-1; TRBD2 matches at 7 bases. The CDR3 is 15 residues long. CDR1 is DFQATT and CDR2 is SNEGSKA in the germline V gene (reference sequence). The J segment lost 4 bases and the V segment lost 3 bases, leaving 9 bases of the junction unmatched. The CDR3 DNA sequence: TGCAGTGCTAGGGGGAGCGGGGAACCTTACAATGAGCAGTTCTTC. It translates to CSARGSGEPYNEQFF.

This clonotype was detected only a few times. This chain joins TRBV27 and TRBJ2-5, with D possibly matching TRBD2 (6 bases). Germline values: CDR1 MNHEY, CDR2 SMNVEV (reference sequence). The CDR3 sequence is 13 residues long. The V end was cut by 3 bases, the J end by 5 bases, with 10 bases between. DNA for the CDR3: TGTGCCAGCAGTTTCCGGAGGGCGGAGACCCAGTACTTC. The encoded protein is CASSFRRAETQYF.

The table lists this clonotype with many counts. The rearrangement joins TRBV3-1 to TRBJ1-4; a weak D match, TRBD1 (5 bases). CDR3 length: 15 amino acids. Looked up from germline, CDR1 is LGHDT and CDR2 is YNNKEL (reference sequence). V was pared by 1 base and J by 8 bases, with 14 bases between. In nucleotides, the CDR3 is TGTGCCAGCAGCCAAGTCGCAGGGATGCCGGAAAAACTGTTTTTT. Translation gives CASSQVAGMPEKLFF.

This chain joins TRBV20-1 and TRBJ2-5, with TRBD2 matching 14 bases. Germline CDR1 is DFQATT and CDR2 is SNEGSKA (reference sequence). The CDR3 consists of 16 residues. V lost 5 bases, J lost 1 base, and 6 bases stayed unmatched. CDR3 amino acids: CSAGGLAGVGQETQYF. In DNA, the CDR3 is TGCAGTGCTGGGGGACTAGCGGGAGTGGGCCAAGAGACCCAGTACTTC.

Concerning this clonotype: Mismatch with germline at one junction end may stem from a read error. This sequence joins TRBV28 and TRBJ2-3; a weak D match, TRBD1 (6 bases). The germline CDR1 and CDR2 sequences are MDHEN and SYDVKM. The CDR3 spans 14 residues. CDR3 sequence reads: CASNLQGNTDTQYF. CDR3 nucleotides: TGTGCCAGCAATTTACAGGGAAACACAGATACGCAGTATTTT.

For the CDR3, the DNA is TGTGCCAGCAGTTTAGGGGCGGGACTAGCGGGGCACAATGAGCAGTTCTTC. It codes for CASSLGAGLAGHNEQFF. This sequence joins TRBV27 and TRBJ2-1; 13 bases are a match to TRBD2. The junction had 6 bases not matched to a gene; V was cut back by 2 bases and J by 5 bases. This CDR3 has 17 residues. The germline CDR1 and CDR2 sequences are MNHEY and SMNVEV (reference sequence).